This TCR beta chain was identified during a study of resident and recirculating memory T cells in vitiligo (dated by TCRdb to the late 2010s). Background on the whole study: The study took epidermis from shave biopsies of two lesional and two nonlesional sites, plus PBMCs, from each of a few stable vitiligo patients for TCR beta sequencing. Without any cell sorting, samples were homogenized immediately before genomic DNA was extracted using the Qiagen DNeasy Blood & Tissue Kit. The goal of the human TCR beta sequencing was to check whether lesional vitiligo skin contained specific clones that differed from the clones found in nonlesional skin and blood. Findings and caveats that apply to the study as a whole: Future mechanistic studies are needed so that the relative contributions of the lesion-infiltrating T cell clones and of human Trm versus Tcm pools can be evaluated. Overlap and correlation analysis showed no significant repertoire overlap between biopsies except for each lesion with itself, even within a single patient. TCR sequences were not found to be conserved across biopsy sites or patients, suggesting that different lesions are infiltrated by different T cell clones, a pattern described as private specificity. Clonality was not the same from one vitiligo lesion to another, and no unique dominant TCR clone turned up.

A note on this clone: The specificity of this receptor is unknown. No much larger clone exists at a distance of one base, and base qualities are not known.

Vitiligo counted as stable when lesions had not changed during the previous 6 months. To count as stable, patients also needed to show no confetti depigmentation, which is a clinical sign of active vitiligo. Any patient who had received treatment in the previous three months was excluded. PBMCs were isolated from heparinized blood by Ficoll density gradient centrifugation and were subsequently flash-frozen. The immunoSEQ hsTCRB kit was used to amplify TCR beta chains from the genomic DNA. The immunoSEQ service ran the sequencing of the TCR beta libraries on an Illumina MiSeq instrument. The study's processing was this. Repertoire data were analyzed with the immunoSEQ Analyzer. TCRdb carries this immuneACCESS record with in-frame sequences only. Its versions omit some clonotypes, under half of them owing to an unresolved V gene in the studies checked, with the rest unexplained. That table gives V, J and clone size, and the DNA gave D and trimming. The sample table records around 78,000 clones; around 90% of these occur just once. 5% of the sample is taken by the ten largest.

V is cut by 1 base and J by 1 base, and the space between the germline ends is 16 bases. The germline V gene sets CDR1 to SGHTA and CDR2 to FQGNSA. There are 17 amino acids in the CDR3, from cysteine to phenylalanine inclusive. This entry keeps only the CDR3 DNA: 51 bases, framed from base 1. Source material: blood. The chain uses TRBV7-2 and TRBJ2-5; a weak D assignment points to TRBD1 (6 bases agree). The source of this sequence is a male donor with vitiligo. In nucleotide form, the sequence is TGTGCCAGCAGCTTAGTCAAGGGGGTCAGGGCCCAAGAGACCCAGTACTTC. Its translation is CASSLVKGVRAQETQYF. The entire variable domain, with the stretches around the CDR3 drawn from the reference TRBV7-2 and TRBJ2-5 proteins, is GAGVSQSPSNKVTEKGKDVELRCDPISGHTALYWYRQSLGQGLEFLIYFQGNSAPDKSGLPSDRFSAERTGGSVSTLTIQRTQQEDSAVYLCASSLVKGVRAQETQYFGPGTRLLVL.